This passage covers 28 T cell receptor beta chains from one sample sequenced in a study of blood T cells in healthy people across ages. A sample-barcoded 5' primer and a J-beta primer mix were used in a second PCR of roughly 7 to 11 cycles. TCRdb independently ran MiXCR on the 5' RACE reads; one entry per CDR3 protein. The sample holds approximately 680,000 distinct CDR3 sequences; 32% are singletons and the top ten take 15% to 19%. Sequenced material: blood. These receptors all stem from a woman of 80 years or more in good health.

This clonotype was picked up a small number of times. The chain is built from TRBV11-3 and TRBJ2-1; D possibly corresponds to TRBD2 (6 bases). CDR3 length equals 16 residues. Trimming stripped 1 base from V and 4 bases from J, with 14 bases between. Germline V gene lookup returns CDR1 SGHNT and CDR2 YENEEA. CDR3 nucleotide sequence: TGTGCCAGCAGCTTAGGGGGGGACCCCGTTTACAATGAGCAGTTCTTC. As protein: CASSLGGDPVYNEQFF. The whole variable domain, remainder taken from reference TRBV11-3 and TRBJ2-1, is EAGVVQSPRYKIIEKKQPVAFWCNPISGHNTLYWYLQNLGQGPELLIRYENEEAVDDSQLPKDRFSAERLKGVDSTLKIQPAELGDSAVYLCASSLGGDPVYNEQFFGPGTRLTVL.

A note on this clonotype: A read error may be the cause here, since a much bigger clone is one base away. The chain recombines TRBV6-6 with TRBJ2-3; TRBD2 matches at 8 bases. The CDR3 loop spans 14 amino acids. Germline V gives CDR1 MNHNY, CDR2 SVGAGI (reference sequence). The CDR3 DNA is TGTGCCGGCAGAAACGGGGCGGGGGGAGATACGCAGTATTTT. It codes for CAGRNGAGGDTQYF.

With regard to this clonotype: One base away lies a much larger clone, so this may be a sequencing read error. The chain couples TRBV13 to TRBJ2-7; unclear D gene. Germline V gives CDR1 PRHDT, CDR2 FYEKMQ (reference sequence). The CDR3 consists of 13 residues. V was cut by 5 bases and J by 12 bases, with 20 bases left in between. The CDR3 sequence is CASSAARPRRRYF. In DNA, the CDR3 is TGTGCCAGCAGCGCAGCCAGGCCACGGCGTAGGTACTTC.

This clonotype came up a few times. The CDR3 DNA is TGTGCCACTCAGGACTCTCGCTCGAACTACGAGCAGTACTTC. It translates to CATQDSRSNYEQYF. The chain joins TRBV7-2 to TRBJ2-7, with a weak D call TRBD2 (5 bases). Germline CDR1 is SGHTA and CDR2 is FQGNSA. Trimming removed 10 bases at V and 3 bases at J, with 19 bases between. This CDR3 region has 14 residues.

This clonotype showed up just a few times. A much larger clone lies a single base off, so this may be a read error. V gene TRBV2 combines with J gene TRBJ1-2; D is ambiguous. Between the trimmed V and J ends, which lost 6 bases and 0 bases, there was a span of 11 bases. The germline V gene encodes CDR1 SNHLY and CDR2 FYNNEI. The CDR3 has 14 residues. CDR3 residues: CASRTRRANYGYTF. The CDR3, as DNA: TGTGCCAGCAGGACACGGAGAGCTAACTATGGCTACACCTTC. The entire variable domain, with the rest obtained from reference TRBV2 and TRBJ1-2, is as follows: EPEVTQTPSHQVTQMGQEVILRCVPISNHLYFYWYRQILGQKVEFLVSFYNNEISEKSEIFDDQFSVERPDGSNFTLKIRSTKLEDSAMYFCASRTRRANYGYTFGSGTRLTVV.

This chain joins TRBV7-3 and TRBJ2-1; 16 nucleotides match TRBD2. Per germline, CDR1 SGHTA and CDR2 FQGTGA. CDR3 size: 17 residues. The V gene end was trimmed by 5 bases and the J gene end by 4 bases; junction bases not matched to a gene: 5. The CDR3: CASSPKGLAGGYNEQFF. CDR3 nucleotides: TGTGCCAGCAGCCCTAAGGGACTAGCGGGAGGGTACAATGAGCAGTTCTTC. The full variable domain, its missing parts supplied by reference TRBV7-3 and TRBJ2-1, is GAGVSQTPSNKVTEKGKYVELRCDPISGHTALYWYRQSLGQGPEFLIYFQGTGAADDSGLPNDRFFAVRPEGSVSTLKIQRTERGDSAVYLCASSPKGLAGGYNEQFFGPGTRLTVL.

This clonotype was seen repeatedly, ten times or more. The rearrangement joins TRBV29-1 to TRBJ2-3, with D hard to call. V was trimmed by 6 bases and J by 0 bases, leaving 10 bases between them. This CDR3 has 13 residues. Germline V CDR1 and CDR2: SQVTM, ANQGSEA. The CDR3 coding sequence is TGCAGCGTATTAGGACGCAGCACAGATACGCAGTATTTT. It specifies CSVLGRSTDTQYF.

Concerning this clonotype: Since a much larger clone is just one base distant, this may be a read error. This chain links TRBV7-2 with TRBJ2-1; 8 bases are a match to TRBD2. The end of the DNA aligns better with TRBJ2-7, so the J call may be wrong. In germline, CDR1 is SGHTA, CDR2 FQGNSA. The CDR3 extends over 17 amino acids. The CDR3 sequence: CASSFRAIAGPYNEQYF. The CDR3 region has the DNA TGTGCCAGCAGCTTTAGGGCTATAGCGGGGCCCTACAATGAGCAGTACTTC.

This clonotype occurred many times. The chain recombines TRBV2 with TRBJ2-3; possibly TRBD2 for D (6 bases). CDR3 length equals 13 residues. Looked up from germline, CDR1 is SNHLY and CDR2 is FYNNEI. V lost 6 bases, J lost 3 bases, and 10 bases lay in between. The chain's CDR3 is CASRPGETDTQYF. DNA for the CDR3: TGTGCCAGCAGGCCGGGAGAGACAGATACGCAGTATTTT.

This clonotype was counted between two and nine times. Being one base from a much bigger clone, this may be a read error. The rearrangement links TRBV5-1 to TRBJ2-1; TRBD2 matches 12 bases. Germline assignment: CDR1 SGHRS and CDR2 YFSETQ. The junction had 10 bases not matched to a gene; V was cut back by 7 bases and J by 5 bases. This CDR3 has 16 amino acids. The CDR3 nucleotides read TGCGCCAGCGGCTCTTTCCTAGCGGGGGGGAACAATGAGCAGTTCTTC. Protein sequence: CASGSFLAGGNNEQFF.

At least ten counts were recorded for this clonotype. The V gene is TRBV11-3, the J gene TRBJ2-5; possible D gene TRBD1, 6 bases. The CDR3 runs 12 residues. CDR1 is SGHNT, CDR2 YENEEA, per germline. V lost 5 bases and J lost 2, with 6 bases in between. CDR3 coding DNA: TGTGCCAGCAGCAGGGGGCAAGAGACCCAGTACTTC. Its protein product is CASSRGQETQYF.

To note about this clonotype: Its ends do not fully match the called genes, so a read error is possible. This chain uses TRBV12-3 or TRBV12-4 with TRBJ1-1; no definite D call. The CDR3 covers 13 residues. Here the CDR3 reads CASRVLMNTETFF. The CDR3 DNA follows: TGTGCCAGCAGGGTTCTTATGAACACTGAAACTTTCTTT.

This clonotype was found many times. The chain uses TRBV9 and TRBJ2-3; weak D call: TRBD2 (5 bases). Germline values: CDR1 SGDLS, CDR2 YYNGEE. The CDR3 covers 16 residues. The V end lost 2 bases, the J end lost 2 bases, and 15 bases lay between the germline ends. The DNA for the CDR3 is TGTGCCAGCAGCGTCACCCCCGGAGGTGTCACAGATACGCAGTATTTT. Protein sequence: CASSVTPGGVTDTQYF.

This clonotype was seen repeatedly, ten times or more. This chain joins TRBV12-3 or TRBV12-4 and TRBJ2-2; D gene unclear. The germline V and J ends were trimmed by 3 bases and 7 bases, with 12 bases remaining between them. The CDR3 runs to 14 residues. CDR3 amino acids: CASSFLSPDGELFF. The CDR3 DNA follows: TGTGCCAGCAGTTTCCTGAGTCCCGACGGGGAGCTGTTTTTT.

This clonotype has at least ten counts. This sequence joins TRBV4-1 and TRBJ1-2; the match to TRBD1 covers 7 bases. V lost 3 bases, J lost 7 bases, and 14 bases stayed unmatched. This CDR3 region has 16 residues. Looked up from germline, CDR1 is MGHRA and CDR2 is YSYEKL. The CDR3 DNA reads TGCGCCAGCAGCCACGGTGGGTCCTACAGGGGAGGTGGCTACACCTTC. Encoded protein: CASSHGGSYRGGGYTF.

This clonotype was found a few times. One base away lies a much larger clone, so this may be a sequencing read error. This chain uses TRBV5-5 with TRBJ2-5; TRBD2 agrees at 7 bases. J was trimmed by 4 bases and V by 3 bases; bases with no gene match: 9. Looked up from germline, CDR1 is SGHKS and CDR2 is YYEKEE (reference sequence). This CDR3 has 15 residues. The CDR3 protein is CASSSLGRDGETQYF. CDR3 in DNA: TGTGCCAGCAGCTCCTTGGGGAGGGACGGAGAGACCCAGTACTTC.

This clonotype was recorded a few times. Just one base apart from a much larger clone, this may be a read error. The CDR3: CASPPWGGPVSGEQYF. CDR3 DNA sequence: TGTGCCAGCCCCCCCTGGGGAGGGCCGGTCTCGGGTGAGCAGTACTTC. The chain couples TRBV6-1 to TRBJ2-5; TRBD2 aligns across 7 bases. Germline CDR1 reads MNHNS; CDR2 reads SASEGT. J gave up 11 bases and V 8 bases, and 23 bases lay outside the gene matches. The CDR3 runs 16 residues.

V gene TRBV5-4 combines with J gene TRBJ2-7; perhaps TRBD1 as D (6 bases). This CDR3 region has 13 residues. The V end lost 4 bases, the J end lost 3 bases, and 11 bases lay between the germline ends. Germline CDR1 and CDR2: SGHNT and YYREEE (reference sequence). The CDR3 is CASSLTQGYEQYF. The DNA of the CDR3 is TGTGCCAGCAGCCTTACACAGGGCTACGAGCAGTACTTC.

This clonotype was counted a few times. The chain links TRBV7-2 to TRBJ2-5; TRBD2 matches 12 bases. Trimming at V came to 2 bases and at J to 1 base, leaving 8 bases not matched to a gene. The CDR3 extends over 18 amino acids. Germline V gene data show CDR1 as SGHTA and CDR2 as FQGNSA. The CDR3 DNA is TGTGCCAGCAGCTTACTACCCGGACTAGCGGGATTCCAAGAGACCCAGTACTTC. Protein sequence: CASSLLPGLAGFQETQYF.

This clonotype turned up a few times. This may stem from a read error, because a much larger clone lies one nucleotide away. The V gene is TRBV2, the J gene TRBJ2-7; TRBD1 is a possible D gene (6 bases). Deletions cut 1 base from V and 12 bases from J, with 16 bases between. Germline V lookup: CDR1 SNHLY, CDR2 FYNNEI. This CDR3 is 13 amino acids long. For the CDR3, the DNA is TGTGCCAGCAGTGAAGTCCCCAGGGGAGAATGGTACTTC. Its protein product is CASSEVPRGEWYF.

Here the CDR3 DNA reads TGTGCCAGCAGCTTAGGTCTAGCGGGGTCTTCAGGTACGCAGTATTTT. This codes for CASSLGLAGSSGTQYF. The genes are TRBV5-8 and TRBJ2-3; 9 nucleotides agree with TRBD2. After removal of 2 bases from V and 8 bases from J, the junction contained 12 bases not matched to a gene. Germline V CDR1 and CDR2: SGHTS, YDEGEE. The CDR3 runs 16 residues.

This clonotype was counted a few times. J is TRBJ1-4 and V is TRBV27, with no clear D. The CDR3 extends over 16 amino acids. The germline CDR1 and CDR2 sequences are MNHEY and SMNVEV (reference sequence). The V end was cut by 4 bases, the J end by 2 bases, with 14 bases between. Written as DNA, the CDR3 is TGTGCCAGCAGTTCGGTAAAAGGAGGGACTAATGAAAAACTGTTTTTT. It codes for CASSSVKGGTNEKLFF.

This rearrangement joins TRBV5-5 to TRBJ2-1; 10 nucleotides agree with TRBD1. The junction had 6 bases not matched to a gene; V was cut back by 4 bases and J by 5 bases. Germline CDR1 reads SGHKS; CDR2 reads YYEKEE (reference sequence). There are 15 residues in the CDR3. CDR3 protein: CASSGRDRGDNEQFF. In DNA, the CDR3 is TGTGCCAGCAGCGGCCGGGACAGGGGAGACAATGAGCAGTTCTTC.

The chain joins TRBV6-6 to TRBJ2-1; 7 nucleotides line up with TRBD2. J was trimmed by 4 bases and V by 0 bases; bases with no gene match: 6. CDR1 and CDR2 (germline): MNHNY, SVGAGI (reference sequence). This CDR3 has 16 residues. The CDR3 DNA sequence: TGTGCCAGCAGTTACTCTCTAGCGGACGATTACAATGAGCAGTTCTTC. Protein product: CASSYSLADDYNEQFF.

The table lists this clonotype with a few counts. Given a much more abundant clone one base away, this may be a read error. The chain carries TRBV4-2 and TRBJ2-1, with D possibly TRBD1 on 5 matching bases. The J call may be incorrect, as the DNA end agrees better with TRBJ2-7. CDR1 and CDR2 from the germline V gene are LGHNA and YNFKEQ. The CDR3 spans 18 residues. CDR3 sequence reads: CASSQGATFQGNYNEQYF. Written as DNA, the CDR3 is TGTGCCAGCAGCCAAGGGGCGACGTTTCAGGGAAACTACAATGAGCAGTACTTC.

This chain links TRBV12-3 or TRBV12-4 with TRBJ1-1; D gene unclear. Trimming pared 2 bases from V and 4 bases from J, leaving 11 bases between. This CDR3 has 14 amino acids. In DNA form, the CDR3 reads TGTGCCAGCAGTTTATCCCCGCGGGGCACTGAAGCTTTCTTT. Its protein is CASSLSPRGTEAFF.

Of note for this clonotype: An end of the junction differs from the germline gene, which may be a read error. The V gene is TRBV20-1, the J gene TRBJ2-1; tentatively, D is TRBD2 (7 bases). CDR3 length equals 13 residues. From germline, CDR1 is DFQATT and CDR2 SNEGSKA (reference sequence). CDR3 in DNA: TGCAGTGCAAGAGCGGGGACATACAATGAGCAGTTCTTC. Translated: CSARAGTYNEQFF.

With respect to this clonotype: One base away lies a much larger clone, so this may be a sequencing read error. CDR3 sequence (DNA): TGTGCCAGCAGACTACTCTCCTACAATGAGCAGCTCTTC. This codes for CASRLLSYNEQLF. The V gene is TRBV28, the J gene TRBJ2-1; unclear D gene. The CDR3 length is 13 residues. In germline, CDR1 is MDHEN, CDR2 SYDVKM.